This T cell receptor (beta chain) was recovered during a study of blood T cells in healthy people across ages. The individuals who served as donors were healthy Caucasians living in Russia, aged roughly 6 to 100. Donors gave roughly 10 milliliters of peripheral blood apiece. As to this clonotype: What it binds is not known. At one end, the junction sequence differs from germline, possibly due to a read error.

CDR1 is KGHSH, CDR2 LQKENI, per germline. This CDR3 has 13 residues. It was with a sample-barcoded 5' primer and a J-beta primer mix that a second PCR of roughly 6 to 11 cycles was run. Every cDNA molecule bore a tag from a template-switch adaptor containing 12 random nucleotides. TCRdb reprocessed the 5' RACE reads with MiXCR, giving one entry per CDR3 protein. The sample shows fewer than 1 million distinct CDR3 sequences, more than 40% of them seen only once. Whole-study findings and limits: Estimated diversity across one million T cells was deemed an underestimate.

Sequencing was performed on blood. This TCR was recovered from a man aged 60-69 years in good health. The genes are TRBV18 and TRBJ1-2; no reliable D call. The CDR3 reads CASAPEQNYGYTF. The DNA of the CDR3 is TGTGCCAGCGCACCGGAGCAGAACTATGGCTACACCTTC.